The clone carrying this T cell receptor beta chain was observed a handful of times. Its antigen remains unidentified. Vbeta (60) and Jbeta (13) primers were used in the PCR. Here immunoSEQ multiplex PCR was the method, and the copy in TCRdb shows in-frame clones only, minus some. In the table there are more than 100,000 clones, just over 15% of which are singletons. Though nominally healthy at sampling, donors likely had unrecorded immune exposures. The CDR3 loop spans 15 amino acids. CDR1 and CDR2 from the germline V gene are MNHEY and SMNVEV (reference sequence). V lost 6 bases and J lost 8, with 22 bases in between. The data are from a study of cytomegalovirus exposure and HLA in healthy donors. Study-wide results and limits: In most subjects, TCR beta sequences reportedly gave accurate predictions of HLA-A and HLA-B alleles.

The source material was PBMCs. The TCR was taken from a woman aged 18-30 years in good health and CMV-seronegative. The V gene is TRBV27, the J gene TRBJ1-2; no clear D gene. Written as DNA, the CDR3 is TGTGCCAGCAGCACCTTATCGGAAGGTTCGGAGGGCTACACCTTC. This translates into CASSTLSEGSEGYTF.